The rows below give T cell receptor beta chains drawn from one sample of a study of cytomegalovirus exposure and HLA in healthy donors. Clones were sequenced by immunoSEQ multiplex PCR, and TCRdb holds only the in-frame ones, with some missing. The sample holds roughly 76,000 clones; 80% to 90% are singletons and the top ten take roughly 2%. Sample: PBMCs. The receptors here all came from a woman aged 30 to 39 in good health and CMV-seronegative. CDR3s include the opening cysteine and the closing phenylalanine or tryptophan. A D gene is named only where the DNA matches it firmly. For some rows the clone size is stated as once, few or many, or as a class when expanded; others skip it.

V gene	clone size	D gene	J gene	CDR3 length	CDR3 DNA	CDR3 protein
TRBV9	few	TRBD1	TRBJ2-7	15	TGTGCCAGCAGCGTGTCCGGGTCAGGGGGCGGTGAGCAGTACTTC	CASSVSGSGGGEQYF
TRBV19	few	TRBD2	TRBJ2-1	15	TGTGCCAGTAGCCCCGGGGAGCGGGACTACAATGAGCAGTTCTTC	CASSPGERDYNEQFF
TRBV7-8	NA	TRBD2	TRBJ2-5	14	TGTGCCAGCAGCCGGTCGACTAGCGTGGAGACCCAGTACTTC	CASSRSTSVETQYF
TRBV6-1	NA	NA	TRBJ1-2	14	TGTGCCAGCAGTGACAGCGGCCCATCCTATGGCTACACCTTC	CASSDSGPSYGYTF
TRBV5-1	NA	TRBD1	TRBJ1-1	13	TGCGCCAGCAGGGGGGACAGGGACACTGAAGCTTTCTTT	CASRGDRDTEAFF
TRBV11-2	NA	TRBD2	TRBJ2-3	16	TGTGCCAGCAGCTCCCAACTAGCGGGAGGGTCAGATACGCAGTATTTT	CASSSQLAGGSDTQYF
TRBV10-3	NA	TRBD1	TRBJ1-1	15	TGTGCCATCAGTGAAGGACAGGTCCTGAACACTGAAGCTTTCTTT	CAISEGQVLNTEAFF
TRBV2	NA	NA	TRBJ2-5	13	TGTGCCAGCAGGGGTAGCGCTCAAGAGACCCAGTACTTC	CASRGSAQETQYF
TRBV27	NA	TRBD2	TRBJ2-3	15	TGTGCCAGCAGGGGACTAGCGGGGGTAACAGATACGCAGTATTTT	CASRGLAGVTDTQYF
TRBV7-8	NA	NA	TRBJ1-3	18	TGTGCCAGCAGCTTAGTCGGGGGGCCCGGCCGCTCTGGAAACACCATATATTTT	CASSLVGGPGRSGNTIYF
TRBV5-4	once	NA	TRBJ2-7	13	TGTGCCAGCAGCTTGGCACAGGGAGACGAGCAGTACTTC	CASSLAQGDEQYF
TRBV4-3	NA	TRBD1	TRBJ1-2	17	TGCGCCAGCAGCCAAGGTGGTCCGGGACAGGGGAAAAATGGCTACACCTTC	CASSQGGPGQGKNGYTF
TRBV6-1	NA	NA	TRBJ1-5	13	TGTGCCAGCATGCAGGGGCGTCATCAGCCCCAGCATTTT	CASMQGRHQPQHF
TRBV13	NA	TRBD2	TRBJ2-2	17	TGTGCCAGCAGTCTGAAGCTACTAGCGGGAGTTGGCGGGGAGCTGTTTTTT	CASSLKLLAGVGGELFF
TRBV28	NA	NA	TRBJ2-7	14	TGTGCCAGCAGTTTAGCCCTAACCGACTACGAGCAGTACTTC	CASSLALTDYEQYF
TRBV6-1	NA	TRBD2	TRBJ2-1	15	TGTGCCAGCTGGGGGGAGGGGATCTCCTACAATGAGCAGTTCTTC	CASWGEGISYNEQFF
TRBV2	NA	TRBD2	TRBJ2-5	14	TGTGCCAGCAGCCGGGAGGGTCCCCAAGAGACCCAGTACTTC	CASSREGPQETQYF
TRBV28	NA	TRBD1	TRBJ1-2	13	TGCCCCGCCCCCCGGACAGGGGGCTATGGCTACACCTTC	CPAPRTGGYGYTF
TRBV11-3	NA	TRBD1	TRBJ2-7	17	TGTGCCAGCAGCTTTGGCCGTTCCGGGACAGGGGTATTCGAGCAGTACTTC	CASSFGRSGTGVFEQYF
TRBV25-1	NA	TRBD1	TRBJ1-1	15	TGTGCCAGCAGTGACCCCGGGACAGGGAACACTGAAGCTTTCTTT	CASSDPGTGNTEAFF
TRBV30	NA	TRBD1	TRBJ1-5	17	TGTGCCTGGAGCCTTGGACAGGGGGCGCGGGGCCATCAGCCCCAGCATTTT	CAWSLGQGARGHQPQHF
TRBV2	NA	TRBD2	TRBJ2-2	15	TGTGCCAGCAGTCGTAGCGGGAGGGCCACCGGGGAGCTGTTTTTT	CASSRSGRATGELFF
TRBV13	once	TRBD1	TRBJ1-2	15	TGTGCCAGCAGCTCGGGACAGAGCTTGGGCTATGGCTACACCTTC	CASSSGQSLGYGYTF
TRBV5-1	NA	TRBD1	TRBJ2-7	16	TGCGCCAGCAGCGTAAATACCGGGACAGGGGGTCACGAGCAGTACTTC	CASSVNTGTGGHEQYF
TRBV7-9	few	NA	TRBJ2-7	13	TGTGCCAGCAGCTCCGGGAGCTCCTACGAGCAGTACTTC	CASSSGSSYEQYF
TRBV10-2	NA	TRBD2	TRBJ2-3	15	TGCGCCAGCAGGGGAACTAGCGGAGGCACAGATACGCAGTATTTT	CASRGTSGGTDTQYF
TRBV15	NA	TRBD2	TRBJ2-1	16	TGTGCCACCAGCAGGCTAGCGGGAGGGCTAACCAATGAGCAGTTCTTC	CATSRLAGGLTNEQFF
TRBV27	NA	TRBD2	TRBJ2-7	15	TGTGCCAGCAGTTTCGGTGGACTAGCGGTCTACGAGCAGTACTTC	CASSFGGLAVYEQYF
TRBV5-4	NA	TRBD2	TRBJ2-1	16	TGTGCCAGCAGCGCCCTACTAGCGGGAGAAGGCAATGAGCAGTTCTTC	CASSALLAGEGNEQFF
TRBV10-3	NA	NA	TRBJ1-1	13	TGTGCCATCAGAAGTCAGGGGAACACTGAAGCTTTCTTT	CAIRSQGNTEAFF
TRBV18	once	TRBD1	TRBJ2-2	18	TGTGCCAGCTCACCCAATAGACCGGGACAGGCCCCCGGCGGGGAGCTGTTTTTT	CASSPNRPGQAPGGELFF
TRBV19	NA	TRBD2	TRBJ2-2	17	TGTGCCAGTAGTATAGCTGGGGGGGTTGCGAACACCGGGGAGCTGTTTTTT	CASSIAGGVANTGELFF
TRBV30	NA	NA	TRBJ2-2	16	TGTGCCTGGAGTGTAAGTGCGGGGTGGAACACCGGGGAGCTGTTTTTT	CAWSVSAGWNTGELFF
TRBV5-1	NA	TRBD1	TRBJ1-1	14	TGCGCCAGCAGCAACGACAGGGCCCCCACTGAAGCTTTCTTT	CASSNDRAPTEAFF